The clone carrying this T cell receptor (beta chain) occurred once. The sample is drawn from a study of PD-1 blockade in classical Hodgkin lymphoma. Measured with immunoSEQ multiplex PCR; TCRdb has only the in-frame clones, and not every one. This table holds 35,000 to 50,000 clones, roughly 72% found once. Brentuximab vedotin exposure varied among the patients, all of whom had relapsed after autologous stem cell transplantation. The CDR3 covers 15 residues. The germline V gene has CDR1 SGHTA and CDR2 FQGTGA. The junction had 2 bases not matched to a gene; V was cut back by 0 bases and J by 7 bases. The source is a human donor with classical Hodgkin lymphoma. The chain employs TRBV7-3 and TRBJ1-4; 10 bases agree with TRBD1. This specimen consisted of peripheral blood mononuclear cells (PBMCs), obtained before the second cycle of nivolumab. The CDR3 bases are TGTGCCAGCAGCTTAACCGGGACAGGGGTTGAAAAACTGTTTTTT. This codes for CASSLTGTGVEKLFF.